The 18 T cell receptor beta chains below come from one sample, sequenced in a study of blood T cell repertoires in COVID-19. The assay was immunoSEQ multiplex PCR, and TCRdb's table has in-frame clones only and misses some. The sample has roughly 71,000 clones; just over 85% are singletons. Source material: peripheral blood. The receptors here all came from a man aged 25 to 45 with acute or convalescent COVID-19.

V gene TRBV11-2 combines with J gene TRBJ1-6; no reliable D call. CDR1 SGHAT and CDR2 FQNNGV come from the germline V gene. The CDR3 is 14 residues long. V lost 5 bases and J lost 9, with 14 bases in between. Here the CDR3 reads CASSGSGVGSPLHF. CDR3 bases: TGTGCCAGCAGCGGTTCAGGTGTAGGTTCACCCCTCCACTTT.

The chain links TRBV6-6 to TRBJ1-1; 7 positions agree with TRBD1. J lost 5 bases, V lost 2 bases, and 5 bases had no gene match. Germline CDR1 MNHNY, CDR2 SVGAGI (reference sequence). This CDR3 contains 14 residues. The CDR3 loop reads CASSYRGPGTEAFF. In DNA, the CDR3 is TGTGCCAGCAGTTACAGGGGGCCGGGTACTGAAGCTTTCTTT.

The CDR3 protein is CAGGCTPSSYEQYF. The CDR3 coding sequence is TGTGCCGGAGGATGTACTCCAAGCTCCTACGAGCAGTACTTC. This rearrangement joins TRBV6-4 to TRBJ2-7, with a tentative D call TRBD2 (5 bases). The ends were cut back, 11 bases at V and 0 bases at J, with 17 bases in the middle. The CDR3 sequence is 14 residues long. Germline V gene lookup returns CDR1 MRHNA and CDR2 SNTAGT.

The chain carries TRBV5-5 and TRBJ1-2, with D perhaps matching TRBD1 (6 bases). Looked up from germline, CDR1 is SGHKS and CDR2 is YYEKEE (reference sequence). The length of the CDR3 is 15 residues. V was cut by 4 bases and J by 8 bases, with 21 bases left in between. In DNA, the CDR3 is TGTGCCAGCAGCCTGAGGACAGACGGGATTTTAGGCTACACCTTC. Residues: CASSLRTDGILGYTF.

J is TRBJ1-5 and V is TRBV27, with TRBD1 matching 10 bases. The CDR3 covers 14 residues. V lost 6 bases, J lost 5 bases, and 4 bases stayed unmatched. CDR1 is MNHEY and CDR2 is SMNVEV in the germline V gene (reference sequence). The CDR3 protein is CASSPGTGDQPQHF. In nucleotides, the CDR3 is TGTGCCAGCAGCCCTGGGACAGGGGATCAGCCCCAGCATTTT.

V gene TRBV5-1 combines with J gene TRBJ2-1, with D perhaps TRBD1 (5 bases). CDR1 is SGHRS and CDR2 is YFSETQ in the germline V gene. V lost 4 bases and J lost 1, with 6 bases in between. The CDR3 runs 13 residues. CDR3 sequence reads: CASSQGSYNEQFF. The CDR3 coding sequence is TGCGCCAGCAGCCAGGGTTCCTACAATGAGCAGTTCTTC.

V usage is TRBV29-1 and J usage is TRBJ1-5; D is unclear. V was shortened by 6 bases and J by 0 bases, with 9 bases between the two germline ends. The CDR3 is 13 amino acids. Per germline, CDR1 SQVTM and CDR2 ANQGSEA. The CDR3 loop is CSVARDSNQPQHF. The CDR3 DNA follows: TGCAGCGTGGCCCGGGATAGCAATCAGCCCCAGCATTTT.

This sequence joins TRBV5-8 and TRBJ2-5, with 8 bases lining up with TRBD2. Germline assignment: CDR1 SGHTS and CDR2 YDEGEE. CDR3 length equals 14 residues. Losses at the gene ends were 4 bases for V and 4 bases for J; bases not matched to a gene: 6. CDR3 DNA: TGTGCCAGCAGCAGAATAGCGGGAATAGAGACCCAGTACTTC. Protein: CASSRIAGIETQYF.

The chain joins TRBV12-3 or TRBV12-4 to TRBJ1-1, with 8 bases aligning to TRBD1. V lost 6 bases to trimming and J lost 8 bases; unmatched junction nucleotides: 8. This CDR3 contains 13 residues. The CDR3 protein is CASRTGVVSEAFF. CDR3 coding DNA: TGTGCCAGCAGGACAGGGGTTGTTAGCGAAGCTTTCTTT.

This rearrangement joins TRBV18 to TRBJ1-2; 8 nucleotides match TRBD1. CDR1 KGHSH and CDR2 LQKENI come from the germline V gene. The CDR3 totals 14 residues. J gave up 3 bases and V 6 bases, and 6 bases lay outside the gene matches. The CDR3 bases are TGTGCCAGCTCCCACTTGGACAGGGACTATGGCTACACCTTC. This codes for CASSHLDRDYGYTF.

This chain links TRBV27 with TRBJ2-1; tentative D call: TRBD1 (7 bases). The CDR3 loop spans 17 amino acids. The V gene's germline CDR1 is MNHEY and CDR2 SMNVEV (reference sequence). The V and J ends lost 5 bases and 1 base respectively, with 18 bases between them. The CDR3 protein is CASSRVNRGGSYNEQFF. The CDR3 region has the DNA TGTGCCAGCAGTCGAGTAAACAGGGGAGGTTCCTACAATGAGCAGTTCTTC.

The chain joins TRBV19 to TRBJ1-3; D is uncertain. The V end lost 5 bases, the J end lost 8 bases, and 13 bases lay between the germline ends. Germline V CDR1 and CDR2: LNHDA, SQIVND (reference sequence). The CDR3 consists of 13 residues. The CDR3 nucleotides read TGTGCCAGTAGTGTTTACGGGTCCTACACCATATATTTT. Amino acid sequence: CASSVYGSYTIYF.

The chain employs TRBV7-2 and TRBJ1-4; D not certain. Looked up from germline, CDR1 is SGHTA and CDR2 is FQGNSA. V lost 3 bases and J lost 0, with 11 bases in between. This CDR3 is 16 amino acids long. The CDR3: CASSLAIVATNEKLFF. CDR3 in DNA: TGTGCCAGCAGCTTGGCCATCGTTGCAACTAATGAAAAACTGTTTTTT.

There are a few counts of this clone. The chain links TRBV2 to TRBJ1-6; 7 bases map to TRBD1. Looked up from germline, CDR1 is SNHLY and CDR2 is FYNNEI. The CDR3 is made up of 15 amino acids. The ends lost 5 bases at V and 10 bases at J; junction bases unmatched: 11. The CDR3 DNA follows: TGTGCCAGCAGTTCCGACAGGGAGGAGGGATCACCCCTCCACTTT. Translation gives CASSSDREEGSPLHF.

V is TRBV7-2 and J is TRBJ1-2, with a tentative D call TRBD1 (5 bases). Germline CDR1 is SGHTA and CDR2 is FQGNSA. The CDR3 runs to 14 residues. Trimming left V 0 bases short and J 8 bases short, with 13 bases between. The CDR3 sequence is CASSLARGGFGYTF. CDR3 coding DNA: TGTGCCAGCAGCTTAGCGCGGGGCGGGTTCGGCTACACCTTC.

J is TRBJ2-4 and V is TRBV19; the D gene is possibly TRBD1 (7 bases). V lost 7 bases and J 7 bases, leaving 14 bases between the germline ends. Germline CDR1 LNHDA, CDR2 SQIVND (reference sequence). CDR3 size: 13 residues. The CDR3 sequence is CASTATGRNIQYF. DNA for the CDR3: TGTGCCAGTACCGCGACAGGGAGGAACATTCAGTACTTC.

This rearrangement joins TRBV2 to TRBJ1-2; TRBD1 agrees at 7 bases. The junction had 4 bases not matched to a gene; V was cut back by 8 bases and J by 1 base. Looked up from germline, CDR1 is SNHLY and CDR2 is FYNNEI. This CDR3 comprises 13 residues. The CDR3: CASGRQGNYGYTF. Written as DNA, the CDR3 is TGTGCCAGCGGGAGACAGGGTAACTATGGCTACACCTTC.

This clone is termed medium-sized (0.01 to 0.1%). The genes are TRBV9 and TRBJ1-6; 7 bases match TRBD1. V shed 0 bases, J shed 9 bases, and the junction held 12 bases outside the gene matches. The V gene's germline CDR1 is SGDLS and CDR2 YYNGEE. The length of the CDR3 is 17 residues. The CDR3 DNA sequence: TGTGCCAGCAGCGTAGCTGGGGCAGGGGGTCGGGGTTCACCCCTCCACTTT. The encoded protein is CASSVAGAGGRGSPLHF.